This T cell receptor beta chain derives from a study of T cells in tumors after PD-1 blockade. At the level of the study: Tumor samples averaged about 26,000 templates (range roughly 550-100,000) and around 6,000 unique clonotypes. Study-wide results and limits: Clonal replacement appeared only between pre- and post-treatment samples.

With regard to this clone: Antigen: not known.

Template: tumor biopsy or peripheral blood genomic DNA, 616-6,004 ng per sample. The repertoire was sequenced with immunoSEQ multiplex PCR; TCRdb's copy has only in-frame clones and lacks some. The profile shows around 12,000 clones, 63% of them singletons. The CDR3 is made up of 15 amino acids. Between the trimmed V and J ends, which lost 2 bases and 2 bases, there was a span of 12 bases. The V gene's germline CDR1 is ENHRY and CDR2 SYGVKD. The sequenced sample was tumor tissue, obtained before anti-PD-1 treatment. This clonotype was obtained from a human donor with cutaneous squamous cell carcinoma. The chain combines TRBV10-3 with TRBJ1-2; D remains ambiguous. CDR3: CAISEEGAGNYGYTF. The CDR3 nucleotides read TGTGCCATCAGTGAGGAGGGTGCGGGGAACTATGGCTACACCTTC.